These T cell receptor beta chains were read from a single sample in a study of shared T cell receptors in the human thymus. Clones were sequenced by immunoSEQ multiplex PCR, and TCRdb holds only the in-frame ones, with some missing. This table has roughly 500,000 clones, about 84% appearing once. This same sample was also part of a study on human thymus T cells.

The specimen sequenced was thymocytes. All receptors derive from a boy under two years old with a congenital heart defect. Both conserved end residues are part of each CDR3. The order of the fields is V gene, D gene, J gene, clone size, CDR3 DNA, CDR3 protein. The D gene is left open where the match is weak. Clone size is stated in some rows and not others, as once, few, many or a class when expanded.

TRBV5-5	.	TRBJ2-1	.	TGTGCCAGCAGCCTCCCGACAGGCATAGAGCAGTTCTTC	CASSLPTGIEQFF
TRBV28	TRBD2	TRBJ2-3	.	TGTGCCAGCAGCCATAGCGGGAGGAGCACAGATACGCAGTATTTT	CASSHSGRSTDTQYF
TRBV27	TRBD2	TRBJ2-2	.	TGTGCCAGCAGATCCGGGACTAGCGGCCACACCGGGGAGCTGTTTTTT	CASRSGTSGHTGELFF
TRBV6-6	.	TRBJ2-7	.	TGTGCCAGCAGTTATTTACGGGGCGAGCAGTACTTC	CASSYLRGEQYF
TRBV6-6	TRBD1	TRBJ2-7	.	TGTGCCAGCTCCAGGGGGCAAGGCGAGCAGTACTTC	CASSRGQGEQYF
TRBV11-2	.	TRBJ2-5	.	TGTGCCAGCAGCTTAGATTTGGAGCAAGAGACCCAGTACTTC	CASSLDLEQETQYF
TRBV27	.	TRBJ1-5	.	TGTGCCAGCAGTTTGCAGGGCCCGGGCAATCAGCCCCAGCATTTT	CASSLQGPGNQPQHF
TRBV27	.	TRBJ1-2	.	TGTGCCAGCAGTTTAATCCAGGGTCGGGGCTACACCTTC	CASSLIQGRGYTF
TRBV11-2	.	TRBJ2-7	.	TGTGCCAGCAGCTGGGGCCCCGAGCAGTACTTC	CASSWGPEQYF
TRBV10-2	.	TRBJ2-7	.	TGCGCCAGCAGTGAGTCGAGTGGGCAGGGTGACGCCTACGAGCAGTACTTC	CASSESSGQGDAYEQYF
TRBV6-5	TRBD1	TRBJ1-5	.	TGTGCCAGCAGTTTAAGACAGGGGGCTGGTCGTCCCCAGCATTTT	CASSLRQGAGRPQHF
TRBV10-1	.	TRBJ2-5	.	TGCGCCAGCAGTGAGTCGAGGGAAGAGACCCAGTACTTC	CASSESREETQYF
TRBV27	TRBD2	TRBJ2-2	.	TGTGCCAGCAGTCTAGCGGGAGGGCCGAGGGCCGGGGAGCTGTTTTTT	CASSLAGGPRAGELFF
TRBV20-1	.	TRBJ2-2	.	TGCAGTGCTAGCGGTCCGGGGGAGCTGTTTTTT	CSASGPGELFF
TRBV6-1	TRBD2	TRBJ2-7	few	TGTGCCAGCAGTGGGCCTCGGACTAGCGTCAACTCCTACGAGCAGTACTTC	CASSGPRTSVNSYEQYF
TRBV15	.	TRBJ2-7	.	TGTGCCACCAGCAGAGATTTAGCAGGGCTCGACGAGCAGTACTTC	CATSRDLAGLDEQYF
TRBV27	TRBD2	TRBJ2-5	.	TGTGCCAGCAGTCCTACTAGCGGGAGGGCCTATGGGGAGACCCAGTACTTC	CASSPTSGRAYGETQYF
TRBV2	.	TRBJ2-2	once	TGTGCCAGCAGCGAACAGGGTCCCGGGGAGCTGTTTTTT	CASSEQGPGELFF